This is a list of T cell receptor beta chains from one sample in a study of Graves' ophthalmopathy and Graves' hyperthyroidism. TCRdb re-derived calls from the multiplex PCR reads in MiXCR, one entry per CDR3 protein. The sample holds some 1.1 million distinct CDR3 sequences; about two fifths are singletons and the top ten take more than 9.5%. Sequencing was performed on peripheral blood or thyroid tissue (not recorded which). These receptors were collected from an adult man with Graves' hyperthyroidism. Each CDR3 is given with its conserved first and last residue. D genes are given only for firm matches. Rows give clone size only sometimes, using once, few, many, or a class for an expanded clone.

V	J	D	size	DNA	CDR3
TRBV2	TRBJ2-5	.	many	TGTGCCAGCAGTGTTCCCCCTCAGGGTCGGGAGACCCAGTACTTC	CASSVPPQGRETQYF
TRBV5-4	TRBJ2-7	.	.	TGTGCCAGCAGCTTGGTGGATAACGAGCAGTACTTC	CASSLVDNEQYF
TRBV2	TRBJ2-7	TRBD2	.	TGTGCCTGGATGACTAGCGGGACCTACGAGCAGTACTTC	CAWMTSGTYEQYF
TRBV12-3/TRBV12-4	TRBJ1-1	.	once	TGTGCCAGCAGTTTTCAGTTAACTGAAGCTTTCTTT	CASSFQLTEAFF
TRBV20-1	TRBJ2-7	TRBD1	few	TGCAGTGCTCTAGACAGGGGCTCCTACGAGCAGTACTTC	CSALDRGSYEQYF
TRBV29-1	TRBJ1-3	TRBD1	many	TGCAGCGTGGTAAGACAGGGAACCTCTGGAAACACCATATATTTT	CSVVRQGTSGNTIYF
TRBV6-2/TRBV6-3	TRBJ1-5	.	.	TGTGCCAGCAGTTCCACCCCAACGAAGACGAGTAATCGGCCCCAGCATTTT	CASSSTPTKTSNRPQHF
TRBV7-9	TRBJ2-3	.	.	TGTGCCAGCAGCGGGCTACAGGGCCATGAGGGCACAGATACGCAGTATTTT	CASSGLQGHEGTDTQYF
TRBV20-1	TRBJ2-7	.	many	TGCAGTGCTAGGGACGGTCGCTCCTACGAGCAGTACTTC	CSARDGRSYEQYF
TRBV7-2	TRBJ2-2	.	.	TGTGCCAGCAGCTTAAGGCTGGGCGCGTCAGGGATGATTCTACGGGAGCTGTTTTTT	CASSLRLGASGMILRELFF
TRBV27	TRBJ1-5	.	.	TGTGCCAGCAGTTTATTTCCCGATCAGCCCCAGCATTTT	CASSLFPDQPQHF
TRBV12-3/TRBV12-4	TRBJ1-4	TRBD1	.	TGTGCCAGCAGTTTCCACAGGGGAAAGAGTGAAAAACTGTTTTTT	CASSFHRGKSEKLFF
TRBV28	TRBJ1-5	TRBD1	few	TGTGCCGAAGGGACAGAAGCTAATCGGCCCCAGCATTTT	CAEGTEANRPQHF
TRBV10-3	TRBJ1-4	.	.	TGTGCCATCAACCTCGGTGAAAAACTGTTTTTT	CAINLGEKLFF
TRBV5-1	TRBJ2-5	TRBD2	.	TGCGCCAGCAGCCGATTCGCCGGACTAGCGGGAGAGGCGGAGACCCAGTACTTC	CASSRFAGLAGEAETQYF
TRBV4-3	TRBJ1-2	.	many	TGCGCCAGCAGCCAAGATCGGTCACCCCGGCGGGATGGCTACACCTTC	CASSQDRSPRRDGYTF
TRBV4-3	TRBJ2-7	.	few	TGCGCCAGCAGCCAAGTACGTGGTCGGGATTACGAGCAGTACTTC	CASSQVRGRDYEQYF
TRBV9	TRBJ2-7	TRBD1	.	TGTGCCAGCAGTTCGGGACAGGGTATTGGGGAGCAGTACTTC	CASSSGQGIGEQYF
TRBV4-1	TRBJ1-1	TRBD1	few	TGCGCCAGCAGCCTAAGACAGGGGCAGGCTGAAGCTTTCTTT	CASSLRQGQAEAFF
TRBV6-2/TRBV6-3	TRBJ1-5	TRBD1	few	TGTGCCAGCGGGGACAGGGCTTGGGGAGGCAATCAGCCCCAGCGTTTT	CASGDRAWGGNQPQRF
TRBV20-1	TRBJ2-6	.	.	TGCAGTGCTAACGAGGGGGACAACGTCCTGACTTTC	CSANEGDNVLTF
TRBV4-1	TRBJ1-1	TRBD1	few	TGCGCCAGCAGCCGAGACGGACAGGGGTACGCCGCGGACACTGAAGCTTTCTTT	CASSRDGQGYAADTEAFF
TRBV2	TRBJ2-5	TRBD1	.	TGTGCCAGCAGCGAAGGGACAGGGGGCGCGGGTCAGCCCCAGTACTTC	CASSEGTGGAGQPQYF
TRBV5-1	TRBJ2-2	TRBD2	.	TGCGCCAGCAGCCCTTTACTAGCGGGAAGCACCGGGGAGCTGTTTTTT	CASSPLLAGSTGELFF
TRBV11-2	TRBJ1-1	TRBD1	many	TGTGCCAGCAGCCCAGGGGACAGGGTGGGCACTGAAGCTTTCTTT	CASSPGDRVGTEAFF
TRBV14	TRBJ2-5	.	many	TGTGCCAGCAGCCAAGGTGACCGATGGGGAGAGACCCAGTACTTC	CASSQGDRWGETQYF
TRBV11-2	TRBJ2-7	TRBD1	few	TGTGCCAGCAGCTTAGCCCGGGACAGGGAGGGATGGGCGTGGGAGCAGTACTTC	CASSLARDREGWAWEQYF
TRBV6-5	TRBJ1-1	.	.	TGTGCCAGCAGGAGAGGGGTATACACTGAAGCTTTCTTT	CASRRGVYTEAFF
TRBV10-3	TRBJ1-1	TRBD1	many	TGTGCCATCAGTGTTCCAGGGGGCTCGAACACTGAAGCTTTCTTT	CAISVPGGSNTEAFF